Shown below are 27 T cell receptor beta chains from a single sample sequenced in a study of T cell changes during pregnancy in multiple sclerosis. Profiled with immunoSEQ multiplex PCR; TCRdb holds only in-frame clones, not every one. The sample lists approximately 36,000 clones, roughly 93% occurring once. Sequences were derived from CD4+ T cells from peripheral blood mononuclear cells, sampled in the first trimester of pregnancy. The receptors come from a female donor with multiple sclerosis, enrolled in a pregnancy study.

This CDR3 reads CASSKDSGRGSDEQFF. The CDR3 DNA reads as TGTGCCAGCAGCAAAGATAGCGGGAGGGGATCGGATGAGCAGTTCTTC. J is TRBJ2-1 and V is TRBV27; TRBD2 matches 11 bases. The trim removed 6 bases at V and 8 bases at J, leaving 12 bases unmatched. Germline V gene lookup returns CDR1 MNHEY and CDR2 SMNVEV (reference sequence). The length of the CDR3 is 16 residues.

The chain combines TRBV19 with TRBJ1-5; 8 nucleotides line up with TRBD1. Looked up from germline, CDR1 is LNHDA and CDR2 is SQIVND (reference sequence). The CDR3 runs 15 residues. V was clipped by 3 bases and J by 6 bases; unmatched bases: 7. The CDR3 loop is CASSIRQGAPQPQHF. CDR3 nucleotide sequence: TGTGCCAGTAGTATTCGGCAGGGGGCCCCTCAGCCCCAGCATTTT.

The chain recombines TRBV5-8 with TRBJ2-1, with TRBD2 identical over 7 bases. Germline assignment: CDR1 SGHTS and CDR2 YDEGEE. The CDR3 spans 17 residues. After removal of 0 bases from V and 1 base from J, the junction contained 7 bases not matched to a gene. The CDR3 region has the DNA TGTGCCAGCAGCTTGGGTTCAGCGGGAAAATCCTACAATGAGCAGTTCTTC. Translated, it gives CASSLGSAGKSYNEQFF.

This chain links TRBV5-4 with TRBJ2-2, with 15 nucleotides matching TRBD2. The CDR3 loop spans 20 amino acids. CDR1 and CDR2 (germline): SGHNT, YYREEE (reference sequence). J gave up 4 bases and V 2 bases, and 12 bases lay outside the gene matches. The CDR3 nucleotides are TGTGCCAGCAGCTTCTCCCCCGGGACTAGCGGGAGGATGGGCACCGGGGAGCTGTTTTTT. Its protein is CASSFSPGTSGRMGTGELFF.

The V gene is TRBV6-4, the J gene TRBJ1-6; D unresolved. V lost 5 bases and J 5 bases, leaving 7 bases between the germline ends. The germline CDR1 and CDR2 sequences are MRHNA and SNTAGT. The CDR3 is 13 residues long. CDR3 sequence: CASSRVNNSPLHF. As DNA, the CDR3 is TGTGCCAGCAGTCGCGTGAATAATTCACCCCTCCACTTT.

J is TRBJ1-3 and V is TRBV7-2; possibly TRBD1 for D (6 bases). Germline V gene sequence: CDR1 SGHTA, CDR2 FQGNSA. CDR3 length equals 15 residues. Trimming shortened V by 4 bases and J by 4 bases, and 14 bases separated the two germline ends. Here the CDR3 reads CASSSDRPLGNTIYF. Written as DNA, the CDR3 is TGTGCCAGCAGCTCGGACAGACCTTTGGGAAACACCATATATTTT.

This chain connects TRBV6-5 to TRBJ1-5, with unresolved D. Germline CDR1 MNHEY, CDR2 SVGAGI. The V and J ends lost 4 bases and 3 bases respectively, with 7 bases between them. The CDR3 has 13 amino acids. DNA for the CDR3: TGTGCCAGCAGTTCCCTTCTCAATCAGCCCCAGCATTTT. Translated: CASSSLLNQPQHF.

This clone was recorded only once. This rearrangement joins TRBV6-5 to TRBJ1-6; TRBD1 aligns across 8 bases. CDR3 length equals 15 residues. Germline V gene lookup returns CDR1 MNHEY and CDR2 SVGAGI. V lost 6 bases, J lost 6 bases, and 7 bases stayed unmatched. The chain's CDR3 is CASSPGTGLNSPLHF. CDR3 nucleotide sequence: TGTGCCAGCAGCCCCGGGACAGGACTTAATTCACCCCTCCACTTT.

The rearrangement uses TRBV2 and TRBJ1-3; no clear D. Trimming removed 7 bases at V and 6 bases at J, with 10 bases between. CDR1 is SNHLY and CDR2 is FYNNEI in the germline V gene. This CDR3 is built from 12 residues. The CDR3 loop is CASTRLINTIYF. The CDR3 coding sequence is TGTGCCAGCACCCGACTAATAAACACCATATATTTT. Looking up the rest from reference TRBV2 and TRBJ1-3 gives the full variable domain: EPEVTQTPSHQVTQMGQEVILRCVPISNHLYFYWYRQILGQKVEFLVSFYNNEISEKSEIFDDQFSVERPDGSNFTLKIRSTKLEDSAMYFCASTRLINTIYFGEGSWLTVV.

The J gene is TRBJ2-3, the V gene TRBV5-1; 7 bases map to TRBD1. Per the germline V gene, CDR1 is SGHRS and CDR2 is YFSETQ. CDR3 length equals 15 residues. With V trimmed by 0 bases and J by 2 bases, 3 bases remained unmatched. The CDR3 loop reads CASSLVGQTTDTQYF. DNA of the CDR3: TGCGCCAGCAGCTTGGTGGGACAGACCACAGATACGCAGTATTTT. The whole variable domain, filled in from reference TRBV5-1 and TRBJ2-3, reads KAGVTQTPRYLIKTRGQQVTLSCSPISGHRSVSWYQQTPGQGLQFLFEYFSETQRNKGNFPGRFSGRQFSNSRSEMNVSTLELGDSALYLCASSLVGQTTDTQYFGPGTRLTVL.

The chain carries TRBV7-2 and TRBJ1-3; D is unresolved. The CDR3 is made up of 12 amino acids. The ends were cut back, 5 bases at V and 6 bases at J, with 8 bases in the middle. Germline values: CDR1 SGHTA, CDR2 FQGNSA. The CDR3 protein is CASSHGLNTIYF. CDR3 coding DNA: TGTGCCAGCAGCCATGGACTAAACACCATATATTTT.

CDR3 sequence reads: CASRADRGGTGELFF. The CDR3, as DNA: TGTGCCAGCAGGGCGGACAGGGGAGGAACCGGGGAGCTGTTTTTT. The V gene is TRBV6-5, the J gene TRBJ2-2; 9 nucleotides line up with TRBD1. The length of the CDR3 is 15 residues. Germline CDR1 is MNHEY and CDR2 is SVGAGI. J lost 5 bases, V lost 6 bases, and 7 bases had no gene match.

The count of this clone is one. V gene TRBV5-1 combines with J gene TRBJ2-3, with 7 bases lining up with TRBD2. The V segment lost 0 bases and the J segment 1 base; nucleotides outside the gene matches: 2. Germline CDR1 SGHRS, CDR2 YFSETQ. This CDR3 comprises 15 residues. In DNA form, the CDR3 reads TGCGCCAGCAGCTTGGAGCTAGCGGGCACAGATACGCAGTATTTT. This encodes CASSLELAGTDTQYF.

The V call is TRBV7-2, the J call TRBJ1-2; tentatively, D is TRBD1 (6 bases). The CDR3 has 15 amino acids. Germline CDR1 and CDR2: SGHTA and FQGNSA. The germline V and J ends were trimmed by 1 base and 2 bases, with 11 bases remaining between them. In DNA form, the CDR3 reads TGTGCCAGCAGCTTAGGCGGACAGAGGAACTATGGCTACACCTTC. It specifies CASSLGGQRNYGYTF.

The V call is TRBV11-2, the J call TRBJ2-3; 8 nucleotides agree with TRBD2. CDR1 is SGHAT and CDR2 is FQNNGV in the germline V gene. After removal of 2 bases from V and 4 bases from J, the junction contained 8 bases not matched to a gene. The CDR3 has 16 amino acids. The CDR3 region has the DNA TGTGCCAGCAGCTTATTCGTAACGGGGGGGCCAGATACGCAGTATTTT. Translation: CASSLFVTGGPDTQYF.

This rearrangement joins TRBV13 to TRBJ2-7; 8 nucleotides line up with TRBD1. Germline V CDR1 and CDR2: PRHDT, FYEKMQ (reference sequence). V shed 4 bases, J shed 13 bases, and the junction held 6 bases outside the gene matches. This CDR3 has 11 amino acids. CDR3 coding DNA: TGTGCCAGCAGCTCTCGGGACAGGCTATACTTC. It encodes CASSSRDRLYF.

This chain uses TRBV28 with TRBJ2-7; 9 bases are a match to TRBD1. In germline, CDR1 is MDHEN, CDR2 SYDVKM. Germline trimming cut 8 bases from V and 4 bases from J; bases unmatched to any gene: 6. The CDR3 consists of 13 residues. The CDR3 sequence: CASGGTGSYEQYF. As DNA, the CDR3 is TGTGCCAGCGGGGGGACAGGGTCGTACGAGCAGTACTTC.

The chain links TRBV27 to TRBJ2-5; 8 positions match TRBD1. CDR3 size: 14 residues. Per the germline V gene, CDR1 is MNHEY and CDR2 is SMNVEV (reference sequence). J lost 0 bases, V lost 6 bases, and 3 bases had no gene match. The CDR3 DNA sequence: TGTGCCAGCAGGAGACAGGGGAACCAAGAGACCCAGTACTTC. Protein sequence: CASRRQGNQETQYF.

The rearrangement uses TRBV7-3 and TRBJ2-1; TRBD2 agrees at 7 bases. Germline loops: CDR1 SGHTA, CDR2 FQGTGA. V shed 6 bases and J 5 bases; nucleotides not matched to a gene: 10. There are 15 residues in the CDR3. CDR3 sequence reads: CASRQLGGKDNEQFF. As DNA, the CDR3 is TGTGCCAGCAGACAATTGGGGGGGAAGGACAATGAGCAGTTCTTC.

This clone is a singleton in its sample. The chain carries TRBV5-4 and TRBJ2-1; TRBD2 matches 13 bases. J was trimmed by 7 bases and V by 4 bases; bases with no gene match: 5. Germline-derived CDR1 and CDR2 are SGHNT and YYREEE (reference sequence). The length of the CDR3 is 15 residues. CDR3 DNA sequence: TGTGCCAGCAGCCACCGGACTAGCGGGAGTAATGAGCAGTTCTTC. Its translation is CASSHRTSGSNEQFF.

V and J are TRBV6-1 and TRBJ1-6, with D perhaps matching TRBD1 (5 bases). CDR1 MNHNS and CDR2 SASEGT come from the germline V gene. This CDR3 spans 15 amino acids. The germline V and J ends were trimmed by 2 bases and 7 bases, with 12 bases remaining between them. CDR3 in amino acids: CASSESLRANSPLHF. For the CDR3, the DNA is TGTGCCAGCAGTGAATCCCTCAGGGCAAATTCACCCCTCCACTTT.

The genes are TRBV13 and TRBJ2-7; TRBD2 aligns across 7 bases. Germline V gives CDR1 PRHDT, CDR2 FYEKMQ (reference sequence). The CDR3 has 14 amino acids. V trimming: 4 bases; J trimming: 0 bases; junction bases outside the gene matches: 3. CDR3 loop: CASSSSGDSYEQYF. CDR3 DNA sequence: TGTGCCAGCAGCTCCAGCGGGGACTCCTACGAGCAGTACTTC.

V is TRBV12-5 and J is TRBJ2-7; a possible D gene is TRBD1 (6 bases). Germline lookup yields CDR1 LGHNT and CDR2 FRNRAP. The CDR3 has 13 residues. Trimming removed 5 bases at V and 3 bases at J, with 11 bases between. For the CDR3, the DNA is TGTGCTAGTGGTGGAAGGGGGATCTACGAGCAGTACTTC. Amino acid sequence: CASGGRGIYEQYF. Together with reference TRBV12-5 and TRBJ2-7, the CDR3 gives the full variable domain: DARVTQTPRHKVTEMGQEVTMRCQPILGHNTVFWYRQTMMQGLELLAYFRNRAPLDDSGMPKDRFSAEMPDATLATLKIQPSEPRDSAVYFCASGGRGIYEQYFGPGTRLTVT.

V gene TRBV5-4 combines with J gene TRBJ2-3; TRBD2 might be the D (6 bases). Trimming took 4 bases from V and 1 from J, leaving 13 bases between them. This CDR3 contains 15 residues. Germline V CDR1 and CDR2: SGHNT, YYREEE (reference sequence). Written as DNA, the CDR3 is TGTGCCAGCAGCACCCCGGGAGCCGGCACAGATACGCAGTATTTT. It specifies CASSTPGAGTDTQYF.

The rearrangement uses TRBV2 and TRBJ2-3; 13 nucleotides agree with TRBD2. Trimming cost V 4 bases and J 5 bases; bases outside gene matches: 0. The CDR3 loop spans 14 amino acids. CDR1 is SNHLY, CDR2 FYNNEI, per germline. CDR3 nucleotide sequence: TGTGCCAGCAGTGGGACTAGCGGGAGAGATACGCAGTATTTT. Its translation: CASSGTSGRDTQYF.

This clone occurred once. The genes are TRBV7-2 and TRBJ1-1; 9 bases are shared with TRBD1. Germline loops: CDR1 SGHTA, CDR2 FQGNSA. This CDR3 has 15 amino acids. The trim removed 3 bases at V and 6 bases at J, leaving 8 bases unmatched. CDR3 protein: CASSFPGQGRSEAFF. DNA for the CDR3: TGTGCCAGCAGCTTTCCGGGACAGGGACGTTCTGAAGCTTTCTTT.

The V gene is TRBV30, the J gene TRBJ2-5; D is perhaps TRBD2 (7 bases). Germline V CDR1 and CDR2: GTSNPN, SVGIG (reference sequence). Trimming removed 1 base at V and 6 bases at J, with 9 bases between. This CDR3 has 12 residues. CDR3 sequence: CAWSAGGKTQYF. In DNA form, the CDR3 reads TGTGCCTGGAGTGCGGGGGGCAAGACCCAGTACTTC.